Listed here are 14 T cell receptor beta chains from one sample, sequenced in a study of human T cells and chemical hapten exposure. MiXCR was run by TCRdb on the RACE reads, yielding one entry per CDR3 protein. The sample contains about 53,000 distinct CDR3 sequences, roughly 9.8% of which appear only once. Time point indicated: pre-sensitization, week 0. Treatment specified: therapeutic diphenylcyclopropenone sensitization with weekly scalp DPC. The sample in question was whole blood, obtained in connection with sensitization to the hapten diphenylcyclopropenone (DPC). Source of these receptors: a man aged 35-49 years with alopecia areata. Some clones in this sample may be carry-over from other donors' samples.

This clonotype has a handful of counts. The chain recombines TRBV5-6 with TRBJ2-7; 9 nucleotides match TRBD1. The CDR3 sequence is 14 residues long. Germline V CDR1 and CDR2: SGHDT, YYEEEE. V lost 4 bases, J lost 4 bases, and 6 bases stayed unmatched. As DNA, the CDR3 is TGTGCCAGCAGCGAGGGACAGGGACATTACGAGCAGTACTTC. This encodes CASSEGQGHYEQYF.

This clonotype was seen at least ten times. The rearrangement links TRBV7-8 to TRBJ2-4, with unresolved D. In germline, CDR1 is SGHVS, CDR2 FQNEAQ. Trimming took off 1 base at V and 2 bases at J, with 12 bases between the two ends. The CDR3 consists of 16 residues. CDR3 sequence (DNA): TGTGCCAGCAGCTTAGGGTCCGCGCTAACCAAAAACATTCAGTACTTC. As protein: CASSLGSALTKNIQYF. The full variable domain, rest sourced from reference TRBV7-8 and TRBJ2-4, is GAGVSQSPRYKVAKRGQDVALRCDPISGHVSLFWYQQALGQGPEFLTYFQNEAQLDKSGLPSDRFFAERPEGSVSTLKIQRTQQEDSAVYLCASSLGSALTKNIQYFGAGTRLSVL.

The V gene is TRBV20-1, the J gene TRBJ2-7; D uncertain. Trimming pared 5 bases from V and 6 bases from J, leaving 11 bases between. This CDR3 is 11 amino acids long. Germline loops: CDR1 DFQATT, CDR2 SNEGSKA (reference sequence). This chain's CDR3 is CSAPDHSEQYF. The CDR3 nucleotides are TGCAGTGCTCCCGACCACTCCGAGCAGTACTTC.

This clonotype was seen more than once but under ten times. This chain connects TRBV9 to TRBJ2-7; D may be TRBD1 (5 bases). Trimming cost V 3 bases and J 10 bases, with 11 bases left between them. Germline CDR1 is SGDLS and CDR2 is YYNGEE. The CDR3 runs 11 residues. In DNA form, the CDR3 reads TGTGCCAGCAGCGCTACAGGCATCCAGTACTTC. Protein: CASSATGIQYF.

This clonotype was counted at least ten times. This chain uses TRBV28 with TRBJ2-7; D remains ambiguous. The germline CDR1 and CDR2 sequences are MDHEN and SYDVKM. The CDR3 totals 11 residues. V was trimmed by 4 bases and J by 6 bases, leaving 7 bases between them. The CDR3 DNA follows: TGTGCCAGCAGTTCCCTCGCCGAGCAGTACTTC. Its translation: CASSSLAEQYF.

This clonotype appeared many times. The chain has TRBV7-2 and TRBJ2-5, with D hard to call. The germline gives CDR1 SGHTA, CDR2 FQGNSA. Trimming took 3 bases from V and 4 from J, leaving 3 bases between them. The length of the CDR3 is 11 residues. The CDR3 nucleotides are TGTGCCAGCAGCTTTTCAGAGACCCAGTACTTC. This codes for CASSFSETQYF.

This clonotype has more than one count but fewer than ten. The chain employs TRBV7-9 and TRBJ2-5; D gene ambiguous. This CDR3 is built from 19 residues. Germline CDR1 and CDR2: SEHNR and FQNEAQ (reference sequence). V gave up 5 bases and J gave up 2 bases, with 27 bases separating them. The CDR3 nucleotides read TGTGCCAGCAGCCCGATCCCACATGGGTCCAAGGCTAGGCAAGAGACCCAGTACTTC. It translates to CASSPIPHGSKARQETQYF.

This clonotype appeared many times. The gene calls are TRBV27 and TRBJ2-1; 12 bases line up with TRBD2. Germline V gene data show CDR1 as MNHEY and CDR2 as SMNVEV (reference sequence). This CDR3 comprises 16 residues. V lost 6 bases and J lost 4; bases outside the gene matches: 7. The CDR3 bases are TGTGCCAGCAGGAAACGGACTAGCGGGATATACAATGAGCAGTTCTTC. It translates to CASRKRTSGIYNEQFF.

This clonotype has more than one count but fewer than ten. The V gene is TRBV4-1, the J gene TRBJ2-3; the match to TRBD2 covers 7 bases. After removal of 1 base from V and 4 bases from J, the junction contained 11 bases not matched to a gene. Per the germline V gene, CDR1 is MGHRA and CDR2 is YSYEKL. The CDR3 loop spans 17 amino acids. In nucleotides, the CDR3 is TGCGCCAGCAGCCAAGTCGGAGGGGCGGGAGAGGCAGATACGCAGTATTTT. This encodes CASSQVGGAGEADTQYF.

The chain has TRBV7-2 and TRBJ2-7, with 7 bases fitting TRBD2. The CDR3 extends over 15 amino acids. Germline V gene data show CDR1 as SGHTA and CDR2 as FQGNSA. V was clipped by 1 base and J by 3 bases; unmatched bases: 6. CDR3 loop: CASSLVAGDNYEQYF. The DNA for the CDR3 is TGTGCCAGCAGCTTAGTGGCGGGAGACAACTACGAGCAGTACTTC.

This clonotype has a count of ten or more. The chain is built from TRBV12-3 or TRBV12-4 and TRBJ2-3; maybe TRBD2 (5 bases). This CDR3 is 12 amino acids long. The germline V and J ends were trimmed by 7 bases and 8 bases, with 13 bases remaining between them. CDR3 nucleotides: TGTGCCAGCACCTCAGGACGGGGTACGCAGTATTTT. This gives the protein CASTSGRGTQYF.

This clonotype has more than one count but fewer than ten. The rearrangement uses TRBV28 and TRBJ1-1, with no clear D. CDR1 is MDHEN and CDR2 is SYDVKM in the germline V gene. V was cut by 2 bases and J by 0 bases, with 7 bases left in between. The CDR3 consists of 14 residues. In nucleotides, the CDR3 is TGTGCCAGCAGTTTAGTAAATATGAACACTGAAGCTTTCTTT. Its protein is CASSLVNMNTEAFF.

The chain links TRBV14 to TRBJ2-6, with 7 bases identical to TRBD1. The CDR3 sequence is 16 residues long. Per germline, CDR1 SGHDN and CDR2 FVKESK. The J segment lost 1 base and the V segment lost 4 bases, leaving 4 bases of the junction unmatched. The CDR3 region is CASSPRQGSGANVLTF. The CDR3 region has the DNA TGTGCCAGCAGCCCCAGACAGGGTTCTGGGGCCAACGTCCTGACTTTC.

The chain has TRBV29-1 and TRBJ2-7, with D possibly called TRBD1 or TRBD2 (6 bases each). CDR3 length: 11 residues. Per the germline V gene, CDR1 is SQVTM and CDR2 is ANQGSEA. Trimming left V 7 bases short and J 6 bases short, with 13 bases between. As DNA, the CDR3 is TGCAGCGCCGGAGGGGGGCGCGAGCAGTACTTC. It codes for CSAGGGREQYF.